A single sample is the source of the 15 T cell receptor beta chains below, sequenced in a study of OX40 agonist ivuxolimab in advanced cancers. TCRdb keeps only in-frame clones here, not all; method: immunoSEQ multiplex PCR. Here the sample spans 68,000 or so clones, 91% being singletons. The material sequenced was CD4+ or CD8+ T cells sorted from blood, taken in a trial of the OX40 agonist ivuxolimab. All receptors come from an adult with an advanced solid tumor such as melanoma, head and neck, liver or kidney cancer.

V gene TRBV2 combines with J gene TRBJ1-4; tentatively, D is TRBD1 (6 bases). The CDR3 loop spans 16 amino acids. The germline V and J ends were trimmed by 5 bases and 4 bases, with 17 bases remaining between them. Germline V gene lookup returns CDR1 SNHLY and CDR2 FYNNEI. CDR3 in amino acids: CASSKENTGFNEKLFF. Written as DNA, the CDR3 is TGTGCCAGCAGTAAAGAAAACACAGGGTTTAATGAAAAACTGTTTTTT.

This rearrangement joins TRBV10-2 to TRBJ2-7; 9 bases fit TRBD2. The CDR3 contains 15 residues. After removal of 0 bases from V and 7 bases from J, the junction contained 7 bases not matched to a gene. Per germline, CDR1 WSHSY and CDR2 SAAADI. The CDR3 coding sequence is TGCGCCAGCAGTGAGTCCGCGGGAGGGCCAAGGGAGCAGTACTTC. Translating it yields CASSESAGGPREQYF.

The count of this clone is one. The chain combines TRBV6-5 with TRBJ2-5; D unclear. Germline assignment: CDR1 MNHEY and CDR2 SVGAGI. This CDR3 spans 14 amino acids. V was cut by 5 bases and J by 5 bases, with 15 bases left in between. DNA of the CDR3: TGTGCCAGCAGTATCCTTGGGGTGGTGGAGACCCAGTACTTC. It specifies CASSILGVVETQYF.

V usage is TRBV19 and J usage is TRBJ2-4; D call uncertain. V lost 0 bases and J 9 bases, leaving 9 bases between the germline ends. In germline, CDR1 is LNHDA, CDR2 SQIVND (reference sequence). CDR3 length equals 13 residues. This CDR3 is CASSIDMGGIQYF. CDR3 DNA: TGTGCCAGTAGTATAGATATGGGCGGCATTCAGTACTTC.

The chain carries TRBV6-1 and TRBJ1-2, with TRBD1 matching over 7 bases. This CDR3 is 13 amino acids long. J gave up 3 bases and V 6 bases, and 4 bases lay outside the gene matches. The germline V gene has CDR1 MNHNS and CDR2 SASEGT. Here the CDR3 reads CASRFGTDYGYTF. CDR3 sequence (DNA): TGTGCCAGCAGATTCGGGACAGACTATGGCTACACCTTC.

J is TRBJ2-1 and V is TRBV6-5; the match to TRBD2 covers 10 bases. V lost 6 bases and J lost 8; bases outside the gene matches: 10. The germline gives CDR1 MNHEY, CDR2 SVGAGI. The CDR3 covers 15 residues. The CDR3 DNA reads TGTGCCAGCAGGGTAGCGGGGGGCGAGCTGTATGAGCAGTTCTTC. Protein sequence: CASRVAGGELYEQFF.

The rearrangement joins TRBV5-1 to TRBJ2-1; a possible D gene is TRBD1 (5 bases). The germline V gene has CDR1 SGHRS and CDR2 YFSETQ. Trimming pared 3 bases from V and 0 bases from J, leaving 13 bases between. The CDR3 is 16 amino acids. CDR3 region: CASSWGLRSSYNEQFF. The CDR3 DNA reads TGCGCCAGCAGCTGGGGCCTTCGGAGCTCCTACAATGAGCAGTTCTTC.

V gene TRBV5-4 combines with J gene TRBJ1-2, with 7 bases aligning to TRBD1. The length of the CDR3 is 16 residues. Looked up from germline, CDR1 is SGHNT and CDR2 is YYREEE (reference sequence). Trimming cost V 7 bases and J 2 bases; bases outside gene matches: 14. CDR3 DNA: TGTGCCAGCGCCCCGGGCCGACAGGGTTTCAACTATGGCTACACCTTC. It translates to CASAPGRQGFNYGYTF.

This chain uses TRBV5-6 with TRBJ2-7; D gene unclear. The germline CDR1 and CDR2 sequences are SGHDT and YYEEEE. This CDR3 is 14 amino acids long. Trimming removed 3 bases from V and 0 bases from J, with 10 bases in between. Here the CDR3 DNA reads TGTGCCAGCAGCTCCACACAGAGCTCCTACGAGCAGTACTTC. Its protein product is CASSSTQSSYEQYF. The whole variable domain, remainder taken from reference TRBV5-6 and TRBJ2-7, is DAGVTQSPTHLIKTRGQQVTLRCSPKSGHDTVSWYQQALGQGPQFIFQYYEEEERQRGNFPDRFSGHQFPNYSSELNVNALLLGDSALYLCASSSTQSSYEQYFGPGTRLTVT.

V gene TRBV25-1 combines with J gene TRBJ1-4, with D possibly TRBD1 on 5 matching bases. The ends were cut back, 4 bases at V and 2 bases at J, with 8 bases in the middle. Germline CDR1 reads MGHDK; CDR2 reads SYGVNS. The CDR3 has 14 amino acids. The chain's CDR3 is CASSARGTNEKLFF. CDR3 nucleotide sequence: TGTGCCAGCAGTGCTCGGGGGACTAATGAAAAACTGTTTTTT. Supplemented by reference TRBV25-1 and TRBJ1-4, the full variable domain reads EADIYQTPRYLVIGTGKKITLECSQTMGHDKMYWYQQDPGMELHLIHYSYGVNSTEKGDLSSESTVSRIRTEHFPLTLESARPSHTSQYLCASSARGTNEKLFFGSGTQLSVL.

The chain couples TRBV19 to TRBJ1-1; a possible D gene is TRBD1 (5 bases). V shed 9 bases and J shed 0 bases, with 17 bases lying between them. The CDR3 runs 15 residues. CDR1 LNHDA and CDR2 SQIVND come from the germline V gene (reference sequence). Here the CDR3 DNA reads TGTGCCAGCCTCCGGGACGTATATATGAACACTGAAGCTTTCTTT. Its translation: CASLRDVYMNTEAFF.

The chain carries TRBV5-5 and TRBJ1-5; no clear D. The germline CDR1 and CDR2 sequences are SGHKS and YYEKEE (reference sequence). V was cut by 6 bases and J by 2 bases, with 15 bases left in between. The CDR3 contains 15 residues. The CDR3 DNA reads TGTGCCAGCACTCCAGGCGACGTCGGCAATCAGCCCCAGCATTTT. Translating gives CASTPGDVGNQPQHF.

This clone has more than one count but fewer than ten. The rearrangement links TRBV15 to TRBJ2-7; the D is unclear. Germline CDR1 is LNHNV and CDR2 is YYDKDF (reference sequence). The CDR3 contains 12 residues. V was pared by 4 bases and J by 6 bases, with 10 bases between. The CDR3 DNA follows: TGTGCCACCAGCAAGCCCTCCCGCGAGCAGTACTTC. This translates into CATSKPSREQYF.

CDR3 protein: CASSGDIYGYTF. CDR3 DNA: TGTGCCAGCTCGGGAGACATTTATGGCTACACCTTC. The rearrangement uses TRBV18 and TRBJ1-2; D unresolved. In germline, CDR1 is KGHSH, CDR2 LQKENI. V was pared by 6 bases and J by 5 bases, with 10 bases between. CDR3 length equals 12 residues.

This clone was seen a handful of times. Other DNA sequences in this specimen translate into the identical CDR3. CDR3 in DNA: TGCGCCAGCAGCTTGGCTGAGGGAGAGACCCAGTACTTC. Translation gives CASSLAEGETQYF. The genes are TRBV5-1 and TRBJ2-5, with a tentative D call TRBD2 (5 bases). This CDR3 spans 13 amino acids. Trimming stripped 0 bases from V and 4 bases from J, with 7 bases between. CDR1 is SGHRS and CDR2 is YFSETQ in the germline V gene.